This T cell receptor (beta chain) comes out of a study of blood T cell repertoires in COVID-19. Study summary: T cells, B-cell-depleted T cells, or PBMCs provided the cDNA or gDNA that served as material.

As processed by the authors: The authors estimated nucleated cell counts from reference gene primer amplification. Generated by immunoSEQ multiplex PCR, the TCRdb table keeps only in-frame clones and is missing some. That table supplies the V and J calls and clone size; D and trimming were determined from the DNA. This table has 190,000 or so clones, around 82% appearing once. This CDR3 has 12 amino acids. V lost 8 bases and J lost 3, with 11 bases in between. Germline V gene lookup returns CDR1 SQVTM and CDR2 ANQGSEA. The chain links TRBV29-1 to TRBJ2-1; D call uncertain. The sequence was collected from a woman of 80 years or more with acute or convalescent COVID-19. The source material was peripheral blood. The chain's CDR3 is CSSTRDYNEQFF. The CDR3 nucleotides are TGCAGCTCAACCCGAGACTACAATGAGCAGTTCTTC.